This T cell receptor (beta chain) stems from a study of blood T cell repertoires in COVID-19. The table came from immunoSEQ multiplex PCR; TCRdb's copy has only in-frame clones and leaves some out. The profile shows 150,000 to 200,000 clones, around 75% of them singletons. Input material: peripheral blood. The clonotype originates from a woman in her 40s with COVID-19, enrolled during active disease.

The CDR3 DNA reads as TGTGCCAGCAGCTTACTTCACGACAGGGAACAAGGCTACACCTTC. This sequence encodes CASSLLHDREQGYTF. The J gene is TRBJ1-2, the V gene TRBV7-9; the match to TRBD1 covers 7 bases. Trimming removed 2 bases from V and 8 bases from J; junction bases left unmatched: 11. The CDR3 length is 15 residues. Germline V gene sequence: CDR1 SEHNR, CDR2 FQNEAQ (reference sequence). Looking up the rest from reference TRBV7-9 and TRBJ1-2 gives the full variable domain: DTGVSQNPRHKITKRGQNVTFRCDPISEHNRLYWYRQTLGQGPEFLTYFQNEAQLEKSRLLSDRFSAERPKGSFSTLEIQRTEQGDSAMYLCASSLLHDREQGYTFGSGTRLTVV.